This T cell receptor (beta chain) originates from a study of control samples from healthy donors and cancer patients. The protocol was immunoSEQ multiplex PCR, while the TCRdb copy is restricted to in-frame clones and leaves out a portion. The table lists 65,000 to 90,000 clones, approximately 88% of them singletons, with around a tenth in the top ten. The V gene's germline CDR1 is LGHNA and CDR2 YSLEER. The CDR3 sequence is 15 residues long. V gave up 4 bases and J gave up 0 bases, with 11 bases separating them. The TCR originated in a woman in her forties or fifties with colorectal cancer. V is TRBV4-3 and J is TRBJ2-3; D remains unclear. Sequenced input: PBMCs. CDR3: CASSPISRSTDTQYF. The CDR3 DNA follows: TGCGCCAGCAGCCCCATTTCAAGGAGCACAGATACGCAGTATTTT.